This T cell receptor (beta chain) was recorded in a study of T cells after yellow fever vaccination. Broader study findings: Contaminants from the bulk population, in the form of abundant clonotypes, could be found in FACS-sorted repertoires. Of the clonotypes, a small share occurred in both CD4 and CD8 compartments.

Each CDR3 protein gets one entry after TCRdb re-called the 5' RACE reads with MiXCR. This sample has 400,000 to 450,000 distinct CDR3 sequences, with 18% found just once. The V end lost 3 bases, the J end lost 4 bases, and 15 bases lay between the germline ends. The CDR3 runs to 15 residues. A few counts support this clonotype. Antigen: not known. The TCR originated in a man aged 18 to 35 who received the YFV17D yellow fever vaccine. The chain joins TRBV12-3 or TRBV12-4 to TRBJ1-2; D is perhaps TRBD1 (5 bases). This specimen consisted of PBMCs, obtained before the yellow fever booster vaccination. The CDR3 sequence: CASSLWAGSGYGYTF. The DNA of the CDR3 is TGTGCCAGCAGTTTGTGGGCAGGGTCAGGCTATGGCTACACCTTC.